This T cell receptor (beta chain) stems from a study of blood T cell repertoires in COVID-19. Study in general: Acute and convalescent COVID-19 specimens originated in the United States, Italy and Spain. From T cells, B-cell-depleted T cells, or PBMCs came the material, which was cDNA or gDNA.

The germline V gene encodes CDR1 SGHTA and CDR2 FQGNSA. This CDR3 has 15 amino acids. J lost 3 bases, V lost 8 bases, and 11 bases had no gene match. Clones were read by immunoSEQ multiplex PCR, and TCRdb kept only the in-frame ones, dropping some. The sample contains 200,000 to 250,000 clones, approximately 89% of which appear only once. V and J are TRBV7-2 and TRBJ2-7; 9 nucleotides agree with TRBD2. The receptor was derived from an older woman who had recovered from COVID-19. Sequencing was performed on peripheral blood. The CDR3 bases are TGTGCCAGCGGGATAGGTAGCGGGGGATACTACGAGCAGTACTTC. Translation: CASGIGSGGYYEQYF.